The 31 T cell receptor beta chains below were found in one sample sequenced in a study of blood T cell repertoires in COVID-19. The protocol was immunoSEQ multiplex PCR, while the TCRdb copy is restricted to in-frame clones and leaves out a portion. The data show approximately 150,000 clones, around 81% seen once. The source material was peripheral blood. The source of these receptors is a human donor in a cohort sampled during active COVID-19.

This rearrangement joins TRBV7-9 to TRBJ2-7; D is perhaps TRBD2 (6 bases). The length of the CDR3 is 15 residues. From germline, CDR1 is SEHNR and CDR2 FQNEAQ (reference sequence). Trimming took off 2 bases at V and 2 bases at J, with 13 bases between the two ends. The CDR3 protein is CASSLFPSVPYEQYF. The CDR3 DNA sequence: TGTGCCAGCAGCTTATTTCCTAGCGTACCCTACGAGCAGTACTTC. The full variable domain, its missing parts supplied by reference TRBV7-9 and TRBJ2-7, is DTGVSQNPRHKITKRGQNVTFRCDPISEHNRLYWYRQTLGQGPEFLTYFQNEAQLEKSRLLSDRFSAERPKGSFSTLEIQRTEQGDSAMYLCASSLFPSVPYEQYFGPGTRLTVT.

The CDR3 reads CASSEIGRNSYEQYF. CDR3 coding DNA: TGTGCCAGCAGTGAAATCGGCAGGAACTCCTACGAGCAGTACTTC. This chain links TRBV6-1 with TRBJ2-7; D remains ambiguous. The CDR3 is 15 amino acids. Germline assignment: CDR1 MNHNS and CDR2 SASEGT. V was clipped by 2 bases and J by 0 bases, with 11 bases between them.

The V and J genes are TRBV6-6 and TRBJ2-7; the match to TRBD2 covers 12 bases. CDR1 and CDR2 from the germline V gene are MNHNY and SVGAGI (reference sequence). CDR3 length: 16 residues. V shed 5 bases, J shed 5 bases, and the junction held 10 bases outside the gene matches. CDR3 coding DNA: TGTGCCAGCAGTCAGCCCCTCCGGACTAGCGGGAACGAGCAGTACTTC. It translates to CASSQPLRTSGNEQYF.

V gene TRBV7-3 combines with J gene TRBJ2-2, with D possibly being TRBD1 (5 bases). CDR1 SGHTA and CDR2 FQGTGA come from the germline V gene. There are 14 residues in the CDR3. The V and J ends lost 5 bases and 5 bases respectively, with 12 bases between them. The CDR3 spells CASSRFGATGELFF. The CDR3 region has the DNA TGTGCCAGCAGCCGGTTTGGGGCGACCGGGGAGCTGTTTTTT.

CDR3 residues: CASRGQGREKLFF. The CDR3 DNA is TGTGCCAGCAGAGGACAGGGACGGGAAAAACTGTTTTTT. The chain links TRBV6-5 to TRBJ1-4; 8 bases match TRBD1. Germline loops: CDR1 MNHEY, CDR2 SVGAGI. The CDR3 is 13 amino acids. The ends lost 6 bases at V and 8 bases at J; junction bases unmatched: 5.

V and J are TRBV5-5 and TRBJ2-7, with 13 bases fitting TRBD2. Trimming took 4 bases from V and 7 from J; bases not matched to a gene: 11. CDR1 is SGHKS and CDR2 is YYEKEE in the germline V gene (reference sequence). The CDR3 runs 16 residues. This CDR3 reads CASSPGLAGVEREQYF. Here the CDR3 DNA reads TGTGCCAGCAGCCCAGGACTAGCGGGAGTCGAGAGGGAGCAGTACTTC.

The rearrangement links TRBV7-2 to TRBJ1-3; perhaps TRBD1 as D (5 bases). In germline, CDR1 is SGHTA, CDR2 FQGNSA. This CDR3 is built from 18 residues. V lost 8 bases and J lost 2, with 25 bases in between. The CDR3 loop is CASSTSLGQLMAGNTIYF. The DNA for the CDR3 is TGTGCCAGCTCCACGAGTCTGGGGCAGTTGATGGCTGGAAACACCATATATTTT.

The CDR3 DNA sequence: TGTGCCAGCAGCTTGAGGACAGGGTTGAGGACTAATGAAAAACTGTTTTTT. Translation gives CASSLRTGLRTNEKLFF. The gene calls are TRBV5-6 and TRBJ1-4, with 8 bases matching TRBD1. This CDR3 contains 17 residues. The trim removed 1 base at V and 2 bases at J, leaving 7 bases unmatched. Germline loops: CDR1 SGHDT, CDR2 YYEEEE.

The chain employs TRBV29-1 and TRBJ1-5, with 8 nucleotides matching TRBD1. Unmatched junction bases numbered 5, after V lost 7 bases and J lost 3 bases. The CDR3 is made up of 13 amino acids. CDR1 is SQVTM and CDR2 is ANQGSEA in the germline V gene. CDR3 loop: CSARTGNNQPQHF. CDR3 sequence (DNA): TGCAGCGCACGGACAGGGAACAATCAGCCCCAGCATTTT.

The V and J genes are TRBV28 and TRBJ2-2, with a tentative D call TRBD1 (6 bases). Germline V gene data show CDR1 as MDHEN and CDR2 as SYDVKM. V lost 4 bases, J lost 1 base, and 16 bases lay in between. The CDR3 extends over 17 amino acids. CDR3 in amino acids: CASSSNPQGRNTGELFF. CDR3 coding DNA: TGTGCCAGCAGTTCTAACCCACAGGGACGGAACACCGGGGAGCTGTTTTTT.

The chain employs TRBV5-1 and TRBJ2-4, with TRBD2 matching over 7 bases. The CDR3 loop spans 20 amino acids. Germline lookup yields CDR1 SGHRS and CDR2 YFSETQ. Trimming cost V 0 bases and J 0 bases; bases outside gene matches: 15. The CDR3 DNA reads TGCGCCAGCAGCTTGGATGAGGGAGGGCGCGTCCCGCAAGCCAAAAACATTCAGTACTTC. It specifies CASSLDEGGRVPQAKNIQYF.

This clone was found once. The chain carries TRBV11-3 and TRBJ2-3, with D maybe TRBD2 (8 bases). V shed 4 bases and J shed 3 bases, with 23 bases lying between them. The germline gives CDR1 SGHNT, CDR2 YENEEA. The CDR3 contains 18 residues. The CDR3 sequence: CASSSGTRIRGPTDTQYF. The CDR3 DNA follows: TGTGCCAGCAGCTCCGGGACTAGAATTAGGGGGCCTACAGATACGCAGTATTTT. The variable domain in full, with the rest retrieved from reference TRBV11-3 and TRBJ2-3, is EAGVVQSPRYKIIEKKQPVAFWCNPISGHNTLYWYLQNLGQGPELLIRYENEEAVDDSQLPKDRFSAERLKGVDSTLKIQPAELGDSAVYLCASSSGTRIRGPTDTQYFGPGTRLTVL.

This chain connects TRBV28 to TRBJ2-7; D is perhaps TRBD1 (5 bases). Trimming took 6 bases from V and 5 from J, leaving 14 bases between them. The CDR3 is 13 amino acids. From germline, CDR1 is MDHEN and CDR2 SYDVKM. The CDR3 DNA is TGTGCCAGCAGGGCAGGGTACTGGAACGAGCAGTACTTC. It codes for CASRAGYWNEQYF.

The V call is TRBV2, the J call TRBJ2-3, with D perhaps TRBD1 (6 bases). Trimming cost V 6 bases and J 10 bases, with 11 bases left between them. The CDR3 runs 11 residues. The germline CDR1 and CDR2 sequences are SNHLY and FYNNEI. CDR3: CASSRDTAQYF. The CDR3 bases are TGTGCCAGCAGCCGGGACACTGCGCAGTATTTT.

The chain carries TRBV27 and TRBJ2-7, with unresolved D. In germline, CDR1 is MNHEY, CDR2 SMNVEV (reference sequence). V shed 0 bases and J shed 3 bases, with 6 bases lying between them. CDR3 size: 13 residues. The CDR3 DNA sequence: TGTGCCAGCAGTTTATCGCGAGTCTACGAGCAGTACTTC. It translates to CASSLSRVYEQYF.

This sequence joins TRBV6-6 and TRBJ2-2, with 7 bases matching TRBD2. The V gene's germline CDR1 is MNHNY and CDR2 SVGAGI (reference sequence). V gave up 1 base and J gave up 0 bases; unmatched junction bases: 2. CDR3 length: 16 residues. The DNA of the CDR3 is TGTGCCAGCAGTTACTGGGGACTAACGAACACCGGGGAGCTGTTTTTT. This gives the protein CASSYWGLTNTGELFF.

The chain employs TRBV7-2 and TRBJ2-5; TRBD2 matches at 9 bases. Germline trimming cut 5 bases from V and 7 bases from J; bases unmatched to any gene: 11. The CDR3 runs 15 residues. Germline assignment: CDR1 SGHTA and CDR2 FQGNSA. The CDR3 DNA reads as TGTGCCAGCAGCACAGACGTAGCGGGAGCGGGGACCCAGTACTTC. This gives the protein CASSTDVAGAGTQYF.

This chain links TRBV7-6 with TRBJ2-3; 8 bases map to TRBD2. The CDR3 contains 15 residues. Germline V gene lookup returns CDR1 SGHVS and CDR2 FNYEAQ. V gave up 6 bases and J gave up 5 bases; unmatched junction bases: 10. CDR3 in DNA: TGTGCCAGCAGTCCCGGCGAGCGGGAGTTAGATACGCAGTATTTT. Translating gives CASSPGERELDTQYF.

The chain employs TRBV5-8 and TRBJ2-1; D is ambiguous. Between the trimmed V and J ends, which lost 0 bases and 0 bases, there was a span of 13 bases. There are 17 residues in the CDR3. Germline V gene lookup returns CDR1 SGHTS and CDR2 YDEGEE. The CDR3 here is CASSLVWSVNSYNEQFF. In DNA form, the CDR3 reads TGTGCCAGCAGCTTGGTTTGGTCGGTGAACTCCTACAATGAGCAGTTCTTC.

The chain employs TRBV2 and TRBJ2-7; D is perhaps TRBD1 (5 bases). Germline assignment: CDR1 SNHLY and CDR2 FYNNEI. The CDR3 runs to 13 residues. V lost 6 bases and J lost 3, with 12 bases in between. The CDR3: CASRLGRSYEQYF. In DNA, the CDR3 is TGTGCCAGCAGGTTGGGGCGGAGCTACGAGCAGTACTTC. The whole variable domain, remainder taken from reference TRBV2 and TRBJ2-7, is EPEVTQTPSHQVTQMGQEVILRCVPISNHLYFYWYRQILGQKVEFLVSFYNNEISEKSEIFDDQFSVERPDGSNFTLKIRSTKLEDSAMYFCASRLGRSYEQYFGPGTRLTVT.

V and J are TRBV3-1 (or the pseudogene TRBV3-2) and TRBJ2-7, with D perhaps matching TRBD2 (6 bases). Trimming left V 0 bases short and J 1 base short, with 19 bases between. Germline-derived CDR1 and CDR2 are LGHDT and YNNKEL (reference sequence). CDR3 size: 18 residues. CDR3 in amino acids: CASSQEWYGGFSSYEQYF. The CDR3, as DNA: TGTGCCAGCAGCCAAGAATGGTATGGGGGGTTTTCATCCTACGAGCAGTACTTC.

This clone was counted only a few times. The chain carries TRBV5-1 and TRBJ2-1, with D maybe TRBD1 (5 bases). The CDR3 totals 14 residues. With 5 bases removed from V and 2 bases from J, the gap between germline ends came to 11 bases. Germline CDR1 reads SGHRS; CDR2 reads YFSETQ. The CDR3 loop reads CASRGVRPYNEQFF. In DNA, the CDR3 is TGCGCCAGCAGAGGGGTGAGGCCCTACAATGAGCAGTTCTTC.

The J gene is TRBJ1-1, the V gene TRBV6-6; D is unclear. The germline gives CDR1 MNHNY, CDR2 SVGAGI (reference sequence). The germline V and J ends were trimmed by 4 bases and 0 bases, with 12 bases remaining between them. This CDR3 region has 15 residues. Written as DNA, the CDR3 is TGTGCCAGCAGTTCCGGAGCGAGCATGAACACTGAAGCTTTCTTT. The encoded protein is CASSSGASMNTEAFF.

This chain uses TRBV5-1 with TRBJ2-3, with TRBD2 matching over 8 bases. Unmatched junction bases numbered 7, after V lost 0 bases and J lost 7 bases. This CDR3 is 15 amino acids long. Germline CDR1 SGHRS, CDR2 YFSETQ. The chain's CDR3 is CASSLEGSGAYTQYF. Written as DNA, the CDR3 is TGCGCCAGCAGCTTGGAGGGTAGCGGGGCATATACGCAGTATTTT.

This chain joins TRBV2 and TRBJ1-6; a possible D gene is TRBD1 (6 bases). The CDR3 runs to 15 residues. The V end lost 2 bases, the J end lost 7 bases, and 12 bases lay between the germline ends. Germline lookup yields CDR1 SNHLY and CDR2 FYNNEI. CDR3 coding DNA: TGTGCCAGCAGTGAACGGGGGGCGGAGAATTCACCCCTCCACTTT. This encodes CASSERGAENSPLHF.

Concerning this clone: One end of the junction does not line up with germline, which may come from a read error. This chain links TRBV7-7 with TRBJ2-1, with 14 bases identical to TRBD2. In germline, CDR1 is SSHAT, CDR2 FNYEAQ (reference sequence). This CDR3 is built from 18 residues. The CDR3: CASSLVPGLAGESPGQFF. In DNA, the CDR3 is TGTGCTAGCAGCTTAGTACCGGGACTAGCGGGAGAGAGTCCGGGGCAGTTCTTC. The full variable domain, in which reference TRBV7-7 and TRBJ2-1 provide the parts outside the CDR3, is GAGVSQSPRYKVTKRGQDVTLRCDPISSHATLYWYQQALGQGPEFLTYFNYEAQPDKSGLPSDRFSAERPEGSISTLTIQRTEQRDSAMYRCASSLVPGLAGESPGQFFGPGTRLTVL.

This rearrangement joins TRBV28 to TRBJ1-2; maybe TRBD1 (6 bases). Trimming shortened V by 5 bases and J by 2 bases, and 12 bases separated the two germline ends. CDR3 length: 14 residues. CDR1 and CDR2 from the germline V gene are MDHEN and SYDVKM. The CDR3 coding sequence is TGTGCCAGCAGTACCTTACAGGGAAACTATGGCTACACCTTC. Its protein is CASSTLQGNYGYTF.

The rearrangement uses TRBV18 and TRBJ2-6, with D possibly matching TRBD2 (5 bases). The CDR3 contains 16 residues. Germline-derived CDR1 and CDR2 are KGHSH and LQKENI. V was pared by 2 bases and J by 0 bases, with 8 bases between. CDR3 in amino acids: CASSPLGSSGANVLTF. The CDR3 DNA reads TGTGCCAGCTCACCATTAGGGAGCTCTGGGGCCAACGTCCTGACTTTC.

V and J are TRBV11-2 and TRBJ2-3; D gene uncertain. CDR3 length: 16 amino acids. Per the germline V gene, CDR1 is SGHAT and CDR2 is FQNNGV. V was shortened by 3 bases and J by 6 bases, with 19 bases between the two germline ends. The chain's CDR3 is CASSLLLGITSDTQYF. CDR3 nucleotide sequence: TGTGCCAGCAGCTTGCTACTTGGTATAACCTCCGATACGCAGTATTTT.

About this clone: This specimen includes other DNA sequences encoding the same CDR3. V is TRBV27 and J is TRBJ1-5, with D perhaps TRBD1 (6 bases). V was pared by 1 base and J by 5 bases, with 9 bases between. This CDR3 has 14 amino acids. Germline CDR1 and CDR2: MNHEY and SMNVEV (reference sequence). CDR3 DNA: TGTGCCAGCAGTTTATTCAGGGGTGATCAGCCCCAGCATTTT. Translated: CASSLFRGDQPQHF.

J is TRBJ2-1 and V is TRBV4-2, with D perhaps TRBD2 (6 bases). The CDR3 covers 15 residues. Trimming cost V 0 bases and J 7 bases, with 13 bases left between them. CDR1 LGHNA and CDR2 YNFKEQ come from the germline V gene. The CDR3 protein is CASSQDPGTGNEQFF. CDR3 sequence (DNA): TGTGCCAGCAGCCAAGACCCCGGGACTGGAAATGAGCAGTTCTTC.